The 19 T cell receptor beta chains in this list originate from one sample, sequenced in a study of blood T cell repertoires in COVID-19. The table came from immunoSEQ multiplex PCR; TCRdb's copy has only in-frame clones and leaves some out. The table has around 250,000 clones, approximately 80% seen once. The sequencing input was peripheral blood. These receptor sequences come from a woman aged 18-30 years with acute or convalescent COVID-19.

The V and J genes are TRBV6-6 and TRBJ2-1; TRBD1 might be the D (6 bases). This CDR3 comprises 13 residues. V was cut by 6 bases and J by 7 bases, with 13 bases left in between. Germline loops: CDR1 MNHNY, CDR2 SVGAGI (reference sequence). The DNA of the CDR3 is TGTGCCAGCAGGTCAAACAGGGTAAATGAGCAGTTCTTC. The encoded protein is CASRSNRVNEQFF.

CDR3 in DNA: TGTGCCAGCAGCCCAGCGGGTTCACCCCTCCACTTT. Amino acid sequence: CASSPAGSPLHF. This sequence joins TRBV9 and TRBJ1-6, with D uncertain. V was trimmed by 4 bases and J by 9 bases, leaving 8 bases between them. Germline CDR1 and CDR2: SGDLS and YYNGEE. CDR3 size: 12 residues.

The chain links TRBV9 to TRBJ1-1; D possibly corresponds to TRBD1 (6 bases). There are 15 residues in the CDR3. The V end lost 4 bases, the J end lost 7 bases, and 20 bases lay between the germline ends. Germline CDR1 reads SGDLS; CDR2 reads YYNGEE. CDR3 sequence reads: CASSSQGSTEVEAFF. The CDR3 DNA sequence: TGTGCCAGCAGCTCGCAGGGGTCGACAGAGGTTGAAGCTTTCTTT.

J is TRBJ2-3 and V is TRBV6-5, with 8 positions matching TRBD1. The germline V gene encodes CDR1 MNHEY and CDR2 SVGAGI. V shed 3 bases and J 5 bases; nucleotides not matched to a gene: 7. There are 15 residues in the CDR3. The CDR3 region has the DNA TGTGCCAGCAGTTATGGGTCACAGGGGGAAGATACGCAGTATTTT. Its translation: CASSYGSQGEDTQYF.

The DNA of the CDR3 is TGCAGCGTTGGGGCTAGCGGGAACTACGAGCAGTACTTC. Translating it yields CSVGASGNYEQYF. The chain combines TRBV29-1 with TRBJ2-7; 9 nucleotides agree with TRBD2. V lost 4 bases and J lost 3; bases outside the gene matches: 4. Looked up from germline, CDR1 is SQVTM and CDR2 is ANQGSEA. This CDR3 comprises 13 residues.

This clone has a handful of counts. V is TRBV5-1 and J is TRBJ1-4; a weak D match, TRBD1 (6 bases). The germline V gene has CDR1 SGHRS and CDR2 YFSETQ. The CDR3 has 14 amino acids. The V end was cut by 4 bases, the J end by 5 bases, with 12 bases between. The CDR3 sequence is CASSQDSLNEKLFF. The CDR3 bases are TGCGCCAGCAGCCAGGACAGTTTAAATGAAAAACTGTTTTTT.

V and J are TRBV29-1 and TRBJ2-1, with 11 bases fitting TRBD1. Germline V CDR1 and CDR2: SQVTM, ANQGSEA. Trimming removed 6 bases from V and 4 bases from J; junction bases left unmatched: 14. The CDR3 consists of 17 residues. The chain's CDR3 is CSVERTGGPGGYNEQFF. The CDR3 bases are TGCAGCGTAGAAAGGACAGGGGGCCCAGGTGGATACAATGAGCAGTTCTTC.

V and J are TRBV24-1 and TRBJ1-1; perhaps TRBD1 as D (5 bases). Trimming pared 2 bases from V and 6 bases from J, leaving 12 bases between. Germline V gives CDR1 KGHDR, CDR2 SFDVKD. This CDR3 has 14 amino acids. CDR3 DNA: TGTGCCACCAGTGATTCAAACCCGGGGGCTGAAGCTTTCTTT. This gives the protein CATSDSNPGAEAFF.

This sequence joins TRBV27 and TRBJ2-1; tentatively, D is TRBD2 (6 bases). Trimming shortened V by 2 bases and J by 2 bases, and 7 bases separated the two germline ends. The germline gives CDR1 MNHEY, CDR2 SMNVEV (reference sequence). The CDR3 is 14 amino acids. CDR3 sequence (DNA): TGTGCCAGCAGTTTAGGGGGGACCTACAATGAGCAGTTCTTC. It specifies CASSLGGTYNEQFF.

This clone was detected a few times. The V gene is TRBV7-9, the J gene TRBJ1-4, with TRBD1 matching 8 bases. CDR1 and CDR2 from the germline V gene are SEHNR and FQNEAQ (reference sequence). CDR3 length equals 16 residues. V gave up 1 base and J gave up 5 bases; unmatched junction bases: 6. The DNA for the CDR3 is TGTGCCAGCAGCTTAGGCGACAGGGGATCAAATGAAAAACTGTTTTTT. Protein product: CASSLGDRGSNEKLFF. Full variable domain (outside the CDR3, taken from reference TRBV7-9 and TRBJ1-4): DTGVSQNPRHKITKRGQNVTFRCDPISEHNRLYWYRQTLGQGPEFLTYFQNEAQLEKSRLLSDRFSAERPKGSFSTLEIQRTEQGDSAMYLCASSLGDRGSNEKLFFGSGTQLSVL.

The rearrangement uses TRBV11-3 and TRBJ2-3; 7 nucleotides align to TRBD2. With V trimmed by 5 bases and J by 5 bases, 10 bases remained unmatched. This CDR3 region has 15 residues. CDR1 and CDR2 from the germline V gene are SGHNT and YENEEA. The CDR3 is CASSKSGIGQDTQYF. The DNA of the CDR3 is TGTGCCAGCAGCAAGAGCGGGATAGGGCAAGATACGCAGTATTTT.

The chain has TRBV12-5 and TRBJ2-5, with TRBD2 matching 13 bases. CDR1 LGHNT and CDR2 FRNRAP come from the germline V gene. The V gene end was trimmed by 1 base and the J gene end by 0 bases; junction bases not matched to a gene: 11. The CDR3 has 20 residues. Here the CDR3 reads CASGLAHPGLAGQYQETQYF. The CDR3 region has the DNA TGTGCTAGTGGTTTGGCTCATCCGGGACTAGCGGGACAGTACCAAGAGACCCAGTACTTC.

The V and J genes are TRBV13 and TRBJ2-5, with D possibly TRBD2 on 7 matching bases. Germline-derived CDR1 and CDR2 are PRHDT and FYEKMQ (reference sequence). V lost 6 bases and J lost 2, with 19 bases in between. The CDR3 sequence is 16 residues long. CDR3 residues: CASRRTGGAIQETQYF. The CDR3 region has the DNA TGTGCCAGCAGAAGGACTGGGGGGGCGATACAAGAGACCCAGTACTTC.

The V gene is TRBV14, the J gene TRBJ1-1, with D possibly being TRBD1 (6 bases). Germline CDR1 SGHDN, CDR2 FVKESK. There are 14 residues in the CDR3. Trimming pared 2 bases from V and 5 bases from J, leaving 12 bases between. CDR3 sequence: CASSQPNRVTEAFF. CDR3 sequence (DNA): TGTGCCAGCAGCCAACCCAACAGGGTTACTGAAGCTTTCTTT. Together with reference TRBV14 and TRBJ1-1, the CDR3 gives the full variable domain: EAGVTQFPSHSVIEKGQTVTLRCDPISGHDNLYWYRRVMGKEIKFLLHFVKESKQDESGMPNNRFLAERTGGTYSTLKVQPAELEDSGVYFCASSQPNRVTEAFFGQGTRLTVV.

This chain joins TRBV6-5 and TRBJ1-2, with TRBD1 identical over 10 bases. This CDR3 comprises 15 residues. Per germline, CDR1 MNHEY and CDR2 SVGAGI. The trim removed 6 bases at V and 7 bases at J, leaving 11 bases unmatched. CDR3 protein: CASRRPGTGEGGYTF. The CDR3 coding sequence is TGTGCCAGCAGACGCCCCGGGACAGGGGAAGGTGGCTACACCTTC.

V and J are TRBV4-3 and TRBJ1-2; D is undetermined. Trimming stripped 1 base from V and 2 bases from J, with 14 bases between. CDR3 length: 16 residues. Germline CDR1 and CDR2: LGHNA and YSLEER. In DNA, the CDR3 is TGCGCCAGCAGCCAAGTAGGTAGCGCTTTGAACTATGGCTACACCTTC. This gives the protein CASSQVGSALNYGYTF.

In nucleotides, the CDR3 is TGTGCCAGCAGGTTTTCCCTCGGTAGCACTGAAGCTTTCTTT. Its translation: CASRFSLGSTEAFF. The chain has TRBV5-5 and TRBJ1-1; the D is unclear. V lost 5 bases to trimming and J lost 4 bases, with 15 bases between them. This CDR3 comprises 14 residues. The germline V gene encodes CDR1 SGHKS and CDR2 YYEKEE (reference sequence).

V is TRBV27 and J is TRBJ2-5; possible D gene TRBD2, 6 bases. The ends were cut back, 6 bases at V and 4 bases at J, with 15 bases in the middle. Germline V gene data show CDR1 as MNHEY and CDR2 as SMNVEV (reference sequence). The CDR3 consists of 14 residues. CDR3 DNA: TGTGCCAGCAGCTCAAGGAGGGAGTTAGAGACCCAGTACTTC. It encodes CASSSRRELETQYF.

The chain joins TRBV19 to TRBJ1-6; tentatively, D is TRBD1 (6 bases). This CDR3 region has 15 residues. Germline V gene sequence: CDR1 LNHDA, CDR2 SQIVND (reference sequence). Trimming cost V 7 bases and J 3 bases, with 13 bases left between them. The CDR3 reads CASTSGAYYNSPLHF. The CDR3 nucleotides are TGTGCCAGTACTTCAGGGGCTTACTATAATTCACCCCTCCACTTT.